A selection of T cell receptor beta chains follows, all from one sample in a study of T cell responses to AZD1222 COVID-19 vaccine. Clones were sequenced by immunoSEQ multiplex PCR, and TCRdb holds only the in-frame ones, with some missing. Here the sample spans over 130,000 clones, more than 85% being singletons. The source material was peripheral blood, sampled 28 days after the second AZD1222 dose. These TCRs come from an adult who received the AZD1222 COVID-19 vaccine. The conserved cysteine and the conserved F or W are not part of the CDR3 here.

J gene | V gene | CDR3 protein
TRBJ2-1 | TRBV7-3 | ASSLVSGRGASYNEQF
TRBJ2-7 | TRBV11-2 | ASSLWGTAFHEQY
TRBJ2-2 | TRBV9 | ASSVGRGTTGELF
TRBJ1-3 | TRBV3-1/TRBV3-2 | ASSYRVAGNTIY
TRBJ1-5 | TRBV19 | ASWTGQGFQPQH
TRBJ1-3 | TRBV4-1 | ASSQDRDWRSAIY
TRBJ1-1 | TRBV5-1 | ASSAGTDLIEAF
TRBJ2-3 | TRBV7-2 | ASSLRPSGRADTQY
TRBJ2-1 | TRBV5-1 | ASSLVAYEQF
TRBJ2-4 | TRBV6-2/TRBV6-3 | ASSSGTGIEY
TRBJ2-1 | TRBV11-1 | ASSLTSLNSYNEQF
TRBJ1-2 | TRBV28 | ASSQPGPAVGYT
TRBJ1-2 | TRBV10-3 | AISEEGRAYGYT
TRBJ2-7 | TRBV27 | ASSLSRGLAGASYEQY
TRBJ2-5 | TRBV7-3 | ASSSGTSGSLSETQY
TRBJ2-6 | TRBV3-1/TRBV3-2 | ASSQASGANVLT
TRBJ1-5 | TRBV2 | ASRGTGVGQPQH
TRBJ2-1 | TRBV5-4 | ASSPRQGAKYNEQF
TRBJ2-1 | TRBV6-4 | ASSVGGSSYNEQF
TRBJ1-4 | TRBV19 | ASSIRGPGGDEKLF
TRBJ2-5 | TRBV6-6 | ASSLHRRAETQY
TRBJ2-5 | TRBV2 | ASSDDRLPGQETQY
TRBJ1-1 | TRBV7-9 | ASSRRDRENTEAF